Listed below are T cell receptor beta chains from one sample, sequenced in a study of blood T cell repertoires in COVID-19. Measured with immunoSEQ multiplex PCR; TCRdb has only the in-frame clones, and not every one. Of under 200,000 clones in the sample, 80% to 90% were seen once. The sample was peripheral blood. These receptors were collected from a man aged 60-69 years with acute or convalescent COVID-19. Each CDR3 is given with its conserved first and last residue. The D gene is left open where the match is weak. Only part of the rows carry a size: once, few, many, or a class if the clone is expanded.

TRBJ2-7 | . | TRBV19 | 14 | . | TGTGCCAGTAGTATAGATGGCAGCTCCTACGAGCAGTACTTC | CASSIDGSSYEQYF
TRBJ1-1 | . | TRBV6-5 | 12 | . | TGTGCCAGCAGTATTACTGAGACGGGTTTGTTCTTT | CASSITETGLFF
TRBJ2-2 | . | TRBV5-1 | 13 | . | TGCGCCAGCAGCGAGGAGGGAAACGGGGAGCTGTTTTTT | CASSEEGNGELFF
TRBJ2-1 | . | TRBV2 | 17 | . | TGTGCCAGCAGTGAGACACTGCGGGGACCCCACATTTATGAGCAGTTCTTC | CASSETLRGPHIYEQFF
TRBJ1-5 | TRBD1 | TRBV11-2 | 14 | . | TGTGCCAGCAGCCCGACAGGGAGCAATCAGCCCCAGCATTTT | CASSPTGSNQPQHF
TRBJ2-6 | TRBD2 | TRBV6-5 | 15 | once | TGTGCCAGCAGCCGGGGGGGTTGGAGGGCCAACGTCCTGACTTTC | CASSRGGWRANVLTF
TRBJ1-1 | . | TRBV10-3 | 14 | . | TGTGCCATCAGTGAGGGGCAGGCGGGCACTGAAGCTTTCTTT | CAISEGQAGTEAFF
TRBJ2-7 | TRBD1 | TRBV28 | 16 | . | TGTGCCAGCACCTCTCCGGCGGGGACAGGGAATGGCGAGCAGTACTTC | CASTSPAGTGNGEQYF
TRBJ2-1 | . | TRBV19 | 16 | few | TGTGCCAGTAGCCAAAGGGACTCCAGAAGATACAATGAGCAGTTCTTC | CASSQRDSRRYNEQFF
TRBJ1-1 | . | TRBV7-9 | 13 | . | TGTGCCAGCAGCCCACAGGCGAACACTGAAGCTTTCTTT | CASSPQANTEAFF
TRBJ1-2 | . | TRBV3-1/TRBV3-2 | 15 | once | TGTGCCAGCAGCCAAGCTTGGGGGGGAAGGGGTGGCTACACCTTC | CASSQAWGGRGGYTF
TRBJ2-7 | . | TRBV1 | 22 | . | TGCACCAGCAGCCAAGATGCCTCCGGGGTCAGGGGGACTAGCGGGGATCCCTACGAGCAGTACTTC | CTSSQDASGVRGTSGDPYEQYF
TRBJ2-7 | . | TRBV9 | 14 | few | TGTGCCAGCAGCGCCCGCCACGCCCCCAGCGAGCAGTACTTC | CASSARHAPSEQYF
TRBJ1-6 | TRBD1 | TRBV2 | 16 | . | TGTGCCAGCAGGCGGGACAGAAGCTCCTATAATTCACCCCTCCACTTT | CASRRDRSSYNSPLHF
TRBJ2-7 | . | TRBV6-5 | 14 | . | TGTGCCAGCAGACTTGACAGGCACTATTACGAGCAGTACTTC | CASRLDRHYYEQYF
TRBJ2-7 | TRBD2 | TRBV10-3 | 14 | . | TGTGCCATCAGTGAGGAAGGACTAGGCTACGAGCAGTACTTC | CAISEEGLGYEQYF
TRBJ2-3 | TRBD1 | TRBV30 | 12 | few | TGTGCCTGGAGCGCAGGGGGCGATACGCAGTATTTT | CAWSAGGDTQYF
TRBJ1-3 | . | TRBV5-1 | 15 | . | TGCGCCAGCAGCTTGAACGGGGGGCAAGGAAACACCATATATTTT | CASSLNGGQGNTIYF
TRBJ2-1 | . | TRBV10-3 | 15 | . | TGTGCCATCAGCCGGAACCGGGACATCCACAATGAGCAGTTCTTC | CAISRNRDIHNEQFF
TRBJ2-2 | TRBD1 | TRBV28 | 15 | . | TGTGCCAGCAGTCCCAACAGGGGGCGCGGCGGGGAGCTGTTTTTT | CASSPNRGRGGELFF
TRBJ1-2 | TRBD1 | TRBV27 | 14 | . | TGTGCCAGCAGGCGAGACAGGGGGGCTATGGGCTACACCTTC | CASRRDRGAMGYTF
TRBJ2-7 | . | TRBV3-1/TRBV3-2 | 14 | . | TGTGCCAGCAGCCAAGCCCCCGGGTACTACGAGCAGTACTTC | CASSQAPGYYEQYF
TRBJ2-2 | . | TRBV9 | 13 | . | TGTGCCAGCAGCGTCCTCCTCACCGGGGAGCTGTTTTTT | CASSVLLTGELFF
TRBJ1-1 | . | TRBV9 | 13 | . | TGTGCCAGCAGCGTCTCCCCGAACACTGAAGCTTTCTTT | CASSVSPNTEAFF
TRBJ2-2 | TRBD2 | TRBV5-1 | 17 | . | TGCGCCAGCAGCGAAGGGACTAGCGGGAGCCGTACCGGGGAGCTGTTTTTT | CASSEGTSGSRTGELFF
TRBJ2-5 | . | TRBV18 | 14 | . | TGTGCCAGCTCACCTAACCAGGGGTCGGAGACCCAGTACTTC | CASSPNQGSETQYF
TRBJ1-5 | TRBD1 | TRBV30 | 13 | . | TGTGCCTGGGCCCGGGACAGGTCCAAGCCCCAGCATTTT | CAWARDRSKPQHF
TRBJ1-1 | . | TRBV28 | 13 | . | TGTGCCAGCAGTTATGGGGGGAATACTGAAGCTTTCTTT | CASSYGGNTEAFF
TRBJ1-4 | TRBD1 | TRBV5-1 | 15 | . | TGCGCCAGCAGCACGACAGGGGGGACCTTTGAAAAACTGTTTTTT | CASSTTGGTFEKLFF
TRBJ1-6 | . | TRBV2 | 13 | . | TGTGCCAGCAGTGACCAGGGGTCTTCACCCCTCCACTTT | CASSDQGSSPLHF
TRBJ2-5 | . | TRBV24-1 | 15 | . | TGTGCCACCAGTGATTCCTCGCAGGGCCAAGAGACCCAGTACTTC | CATSDSSQGQETQYF
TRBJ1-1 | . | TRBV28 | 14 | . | TGTGCCAGCAGTTTGTACCCGGAGACCACTGAAGCTTTCTTT | CASSLYPETTEAFF
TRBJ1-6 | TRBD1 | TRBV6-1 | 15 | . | TGTGCCAGCAGTGATCCCGGACAGGGAAATTCACCCCTCCACTTT | CASSDPGQGNSPLHF
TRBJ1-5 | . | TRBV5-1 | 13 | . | TGCGCCAGCAGCTTGGACTTCAATCAGCCCCAGCATTTT | CASSLDFNQPQHF
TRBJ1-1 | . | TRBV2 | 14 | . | TGTGCCAGCAGTGTCGCGGGGGGGAACACTGAAGCTTTCTTT | CASSVAGGNTEAFF
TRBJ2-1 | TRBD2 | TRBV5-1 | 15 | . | TGCGCCAGCAGCGCCCCCGGGGAGGGCTACAATGAGCAGTTCTTC | CASSAPGEGYNEQFF
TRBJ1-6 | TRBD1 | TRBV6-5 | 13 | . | TGTGCCAGCAAGGACAGGTCAGGATCACCCCTCCACTTT | CASKDRSGSPLHF
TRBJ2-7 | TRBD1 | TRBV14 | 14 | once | TGTGCCAGCAGCCATCTCGGACAGGGAGGTAGTAAGTACTTC | CASSHLGQGGSKYF
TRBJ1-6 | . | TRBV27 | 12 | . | TGTGCCAGCAGCTCCAGGGATTCACCCCTCCACTTT | CASSSRDSPLHF
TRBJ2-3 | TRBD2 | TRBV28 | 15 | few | TGTGCCGGCTCAGCGGGAGGTGGGAGCACAGATACGCAGTATTTT | CAGSAGGGSTDTQYF
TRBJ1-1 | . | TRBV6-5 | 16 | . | TGTGCCAGCAGTTCCCACGGGGAGGGTCGGGACACTGAAGCTTTCTTT | CASSSHGEGRDTEAFF
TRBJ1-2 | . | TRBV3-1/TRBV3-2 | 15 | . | TGTGCCAGCAGCCAAGGAGGATTTGGCTTCTTGGGCTACACCTTC | CASSQGGFGFLGYTF
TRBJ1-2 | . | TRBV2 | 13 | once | TGTGCCAGCAGTCCGTTCGGGAGCTATGGCTACACCTTC | CASSPFGSYGYTF